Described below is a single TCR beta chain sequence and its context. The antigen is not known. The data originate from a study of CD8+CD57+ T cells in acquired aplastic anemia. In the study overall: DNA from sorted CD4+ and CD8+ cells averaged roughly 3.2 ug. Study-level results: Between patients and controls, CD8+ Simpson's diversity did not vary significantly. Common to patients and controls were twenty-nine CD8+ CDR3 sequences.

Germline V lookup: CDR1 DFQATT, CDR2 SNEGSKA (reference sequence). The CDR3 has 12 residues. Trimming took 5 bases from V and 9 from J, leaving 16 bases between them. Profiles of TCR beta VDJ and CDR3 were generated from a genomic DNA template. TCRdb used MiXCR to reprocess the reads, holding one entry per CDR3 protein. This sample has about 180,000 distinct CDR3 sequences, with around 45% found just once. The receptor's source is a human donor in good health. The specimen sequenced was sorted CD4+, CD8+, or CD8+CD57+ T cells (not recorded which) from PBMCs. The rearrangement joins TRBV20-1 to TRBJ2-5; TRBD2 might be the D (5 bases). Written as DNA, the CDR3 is TGCAGTGCTGTGTCCTCGAACGGGGCCCAGTACTTC. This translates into CSAVSSNGAQYF.